This TCR beta chain was recorded in a study of blood T cell repertoires in COVID-19. The wider study: Italy, Spain and the United States were the sources of the convalescent and acute COVID-19 samples. From T cells, B-cell-depleted T cells, or PBMCs came the material, which was cDNA or gDNA.

Per the authors' pipeline: Scientists estimated how many nucleated cells there were by amplifying reference gene primers. Clones were sequenced by immunoSEQ multiplex PCR, and TCRdb holds only the in-frame ones, with some missing. V and J calls and clone size are those listed in that table; D and trimming were worked out from the DNA. The sample records over 200,000 clones, 80% to 85% being singletons. This TCR derives from a woman over 75 with active or convalescent COVID-19. What was sequenced was peripheral blood.

The CDR3 spells CASRGTENTEAFF. In DNA form, the CDR3 reads TGTGCCAGCAGAGGCACAGAGAACACTGAAGCTTTCTTT. The V gene is TRBV28, the J gene TRBJ1-1; no definite D call. CDR3 length equals 13 residues. Trimming cost V 6 bases and J 1 base, with 9 bases left between them. From germline, CDR1 is MDHEN and CDR2 SYDVKM.